A single sample is the source of the 32 T cell receptor beta chains below, sequenced in a study of cytomegalovirus exposure and HLA in healthy donors. Here immunoSEQ multiplex PCR was the method, and the copy in TCRdb shows in-frame clones only, minus some. The sample lists 200,000 to 250,000 clones, over 80% occurring once. Sequencing was carried out using PBMCs. These receptors all stem from a woman in her 30s in good health and CMV-seropositive.

This clone was observed at least ten times. The V call is TRBV6-4, the J call TRBJ2-3; D unresolved. CDR1 and CDR2 from the germline V gene are MRHNA and SNTAGT. The CDR3 length is 16 residues. Trimming pared 2 bases from V and 0 bases from J, leaving 12 bases between. The CDR3 loop is CASSDAAASSTDTQYF. The CDR3 DNA sequence: TGTGCCAGCAGTGACGCCGCCGCATCCAGCACAGATACGCAGTATTTT.

V gene TRBV10-2 combines with J gene TRBJ2-1; 10 nucleotides match TRBD2. The CDR3 contains 15 residues. With 5 bases clipped from V and 5 bases from J, the junction kept 6 bases outside the gene matches. From germline, CDR1 is WSHSY and CDR2 SAAADI. CDR3 residues: CASSLEREGNNEQFF. The CDR3 DNA follows: TGCGCCAGCAGTCTTGAGCGGGAGGGAAACAATGAGCAGTTCTTC.

This clone came up many times. The rearrangement links TRBV5-1 to TRBJ2-7; 7 bases align to TRBD1. The junction had 8 bases not matched to a gene; V was cut back by 4 bases and J by 1 base. Germline lookup yields CDR1 SGHRS and CDR2 YFSETQ. CDR3 size: 15 residues. The CDR3 region has the DNA TGCGCCAGCAGCCCCGTGCCGGGACAGTCCTACGAGCAGTACTTC. This codes for CASSPVPGQSYEQYF.

The chain combines TRBV9 with TRBJ2-7; no reliable D call. In germline, CDR1 is SGDLS, CDR2 YYNGEE. This CDR3 region has 14 residues. Trimming stripped 0 bases from V and 2 bases from J, with 9 bases between. CDR3 nucleotide sequence: TGTGCCAGCAGCGTAGGGCGTTCCCCCTACGAGCAGTACTTC. This sequence encodes CASSVGRSPYEQYF.

The rearrangement uses TRBV30 and TRBJ2-1; D remains ambiguous. Trimming removed 5 bases at V and 6 bases at J, with 8 bases between. Germline assignment: CDR1 GTSNPN and CDR2 SVGIG (reference sequence). This CDR3 is 11 amino acids long. DNA of the CDR3: TGTGCCTGGGCTCGGACCAATGAGCAGTTCTTC. Its translation: CAWARTNEQFF.

The V gene is TRBV7-2, the J gene TRBJ2-1; D is unresolved. Between the trimmed V and J ends, which lost 1 base and 6 bases, there was a span of 10 bases. The CDR3 spans 14 residues. Germline assignment: CDR1 SGHTA and CDR2 FQGNSA. CDR3 DNA: TGTGCCAGCAGCTTAGGGGGTGTCGGCAATGAGCAGTTCTTC. Its translation is CASSLGGVGNEQFF.

The chain is built from TRBV6-4 and TRBJ1-2; D possibly corresponds to TRBD1 (5 bases). Trimming left V 3 bases short and J 4 bases short, with 18 bases between. The CDR3 length is 16 residues. Per germline, CDR1 MRHNA and CDR2 SNTAGT. CDR3 DNA: TGTGCCAGCAGTGAGTTCAGCCAGGGCCATTTCTATGGCTACACCTTC. Protein: CASSEFSQGHFYGYTF.

The chain links TRBV11-3 to TRBJ2-7, with 7 bases that match TRBD1. V shed 6 bases and J 3 bases; nucleotides not matched to a gene: 5. This CDR3 contains 13 residues. The V gene's germline CDR1 is SGHNT and CDR2 YENEEA. DNA of the CDR3: TGTGCCAGCAGTAGCAGGACAGGCTACGAGCAGTACTTC. This codes for CASSSRTGYEQYF.

The V gene is TRBV30, the J gene TRBJ2-1, with 12 nucleotides matching TRBD2. V gave up 3 bases and J gave up 6 bases; unmatched junction bases: 12. The CDR3 runs 17 residues. CDR1 is GTSNPN and CDR2 is SVGIG in the germline V gene (reference sequence). CDR3 loop: CAWSSLAGGTLGNEQFF. The CDR3 nucleotides read TGTGCCTGGAGCTCCCTAGCGGGAGGGACACTTGGCAATGAGCAGTTCTTC.

Written as DNA, the CDR3 is TGTGCCAGCAGTGAAGCCACAGGGGCCTACGAGCAGTACTTC. Amino acids: CASSEATGAYEQYF. The chain links TRBV2 to TRBJ2-7, with 7 bases lining up with TRBD1. The V gene end was trimmed by 0 bases and the J gene end by 2 bases; junction bases not matched to a gene: 1. The germline gives CDR1 SNHLY, CDR2 FYNNEI. The CDR3 is made up of 14 amino acids. Full variable domain (remainder filled in from reference TRBV2 and TRBJ2-7): EPEVTQTPSHQVTQMGQEVILRCVPISNHLYFYWYRQILGQKVEFLVSFYNNEISEKSEIFDDQFSVERPDGSNFTLKIRSTKLEDSAMYFCASSEATGAYEQYFGPGTRLTVT.

This chain links TRBV27 with TRBJ1-1, with D tentatively TRBD1 (5 bases). Germline loops: CDR1 MNHEY, CDR2 SMNVEV (reference sequence). There are 14 residues in the CDR3. With 5 bases removed from V and 2 bases from J, the gap between germline ends came to 12 bases. The CDR3 loop reads CASSDSDSNTEAFF. The CDR3 DNA reads TGTGCCAGCAGTGACTCCGACAGTAACACTGAAGCTTTCTTT.

The V gene is TRBV5-1, the J gene TRBJ2-5, with D hard to call. Trimming left V 1 base short and J 0 bases short, with 4 bases between. Germline values: CDR1 SGHRS, CDR2 YFSETQ. CDR3 length: 13 residues. The CDR3 coding sequence is TGCGCCAGCAGCTTGCAGTACCAAGAGACCCAGTACTTC. It yields the protein CASSLQYQETQYF.

A few counts support this clone. The rearrangement uses TRBV5-1 and TRBJ2-7; 8 bases are a match to TRBD1. The germline gives CDR1 SGHRS, CDR2 YFSETQ. This CDR3 is 16 amino acids long. After removal of 3 bases from V and 4 bases from J, the junction contained 12 bases not matched to a gene. The DNA of the CDR3 is TGCGCCAGCAGCTCCGCGCGGGACAGGCCATTTTACGAGCAGTACTTC. Translating gives CASSSARDRPFYEQYF.

The chain carries TRBV4-3 and TRBJ2-7; 7 bases line up with TRBD1. V gave up 0 bases and J gave up 2 bases; unmatched junction bases: 4. The CDR3 is made up of 15 amino acids. Germline V gene sequence: CDR1 LGHNA, CDR2 YSLEER. CDR3 DNA: TGCGCCAGCAGCCAAGATCGGGACAGTGCCTACGAGCAGTACTTC. Protein: CASSQDRDSAYEQYF.

The V and J genes are TRBV29-1 and TRBJ2-5, with 11 positions matching TRBD1. The CDR3 runs to 15 residues. Germline V gives CDR1 SQVTM, CDR2 ANQGSEA. The V gene end was trimmed by 2 bases and the J gene end by 4 bases; junction bases not matched to a gene: 6. CDR3 in amino acids: CSVEFRDRGGETQYF. CDR3 sequence (DNA): TGCAGCGTTGAATTCCGGGACAGGGGGGGAGAGACCCAGTACTTC.

The table lists this clone with a few counts. The rearrangement joins TRBV18 to TRBJ2-5; D tentatively fits TRBD1 or TRBD2 (5 bases each). Germline CDR1 and CDR2: KGHSH and LQKENI. Trimming removed 3 bases from V and 5 bases from J, with 13 bases in between. CDR3 size: 14 residues. CDR3 DNA: TGTGCCAGCTCACCCATCCGGGACCCCGAGACCCAGTACTTC. This gives the protein CASSPIRDPETQYF.

The chain uses TRBV4-3 and TRBJ2-7; 8 bases map to TRBD2. The CDR3 covers 15 residues. CDR1 LGHNA and CDR2 YSLEER come from the germline V gene. J gave up 2 bases and V 4 bases, and 7 bases lay outside the gene matches. The CDR3 DNA follows: TGCGCCAGCAGCCGGGCCCCGGGACTAGCCTACGAGCAGTACTTC. It yields the protein CASSRAPGLAYEQYF.

The chain joins TRBV25-1 to TRBJ2-5; the D gene is possibly TRBD2 (6 bases). CDR3 length: 17 residues. With 3 bases removed from V and 4 bases from J, the gap between germline ends came to 21 bases. Per the germline V gene, CDR1 is MGHDK and CDR2 is SYGVNS. The DNA for the CDR3 is TGTGCCAGCAGTGACTTCCGTGTGGGAGGCCCTCCAGAGACCCAGTACTTC. Translated: CASSDFRVGGPPETQYF.

The V call is TRBV27, the J call TRBJ1-5, with D possibly matching TRBD1 (6 bases). V lost 2 bases, J lost 4 bases, and 9 bases lay in between. CDR1 is MNHEY, CDR2 SMNVEV, per germline (reference sequence). The CDR3 runs to 14 residues. The CDR3: CASSLTQGNQPQHF. CDR3 nucleotide sequence: TGTGCCAGCAGTTTAACACAGGGTAATCAGCCCCAGCATTTT.

This CDR3 reads CASSSPSGSTDTQYF. The DNA of the CDR3 is TGTGCCAGTAGTAGCCCAAGCGGAAGCACAGATACGCAGTATTTT. The chain has TRBV19 and TRBJ2-3; TRBD2 is a possible D gene (5 bases). The germline gives CDR1 LNHDA, CDR2 SQIVND (reference sequence). This CDR3 contains 15 residues. Trimming took 4 bases from V and 0 from J, leaving 11 bases between them.

The V gene is TRBV5-1, the J gene TRBJ2-2; tentatively, D is TRBD1 or TRBD2 (5 bases each). This CDR3 region has 14 residues. The V end lost 0 bases, the J end lost 9 bases, and 12 bases lay between the germline ends. Germline V gene lookup returns CDR1 SGHRS and CDR2 YFSETQ. CDR3: CASSLVSRDRELFF. The DNA of the CDR3 is TGCGCCAGCAGCTTGGTTTCGAGGGACCGGGAGCTGTTTTTT. The full variable domain, in which reference TRBV5-1 and TRBJ2-2 provide the parts outside the CDR3, is KAGVTQTPRYLIKTRGQQVTLSCSPISGHRSVSWYQQTPGQGLQFLFEYFSETQRNKGNFPGRFSGRQFSNSRSEMNVSTLELGDSALYLCASSLVSRDRELFFGEGSRLTVL.

The V call is TRBV5-1, the J call TRBJ2-5; no definite D call. The CDR3 totals 13 residues. V lost 0 bases and J 7 bases, leaving 10 bases between the germline ends. Germline values: CDR1 SGHRS, CDR2 YFSETQ. CDR3: CASSLDSPGTQYF. DNA of the CDR3: TGCGCCAGCAGCTTGGACTCCCCAGGGACCCAGTACTTC.

V is TRBV5-8 and J is TRBJ1-1; the D gene is possibly TRBD1 (5 bases). This CDR3 contains 14 residues. Germline CDR1 and CDR2: SGHTS and YDEGEE. Trimming removed 2 bases from V and 2 bases from J, with 10 bases in between. The CDR3 sequence is CASSFRVGNTEAFF. In DNA, the CDR3 is TGTGCCAGCAGCTTCAGGGTGGGCAACACTGAAGCTTTCTTT. The full variable domain, its missing parts supplied by reference TRBV5-8 and TRBJ1-1, is EAGVTQSPTHLIKTRGQQATLRCSPISGHTSVYWYQQALGLGLQFLLWYDEGEERNRGNFPPRFSGRQFPNYSSELNVNALELEDSALYLCASSFRVGNTEAFFGQGTRLTVV.

This rearrangement joins TRBV29-1 to TRBJ2-7; 11 nucleotides match TRBD1. The germline V gene encodes CDR1 SQVTM and CDR2 ANQGSEA. The CDR3 is made up of 13 amino acids. V lost 4 bases to trimming and J lost 4 bases; unmatched junction nucleotides: 3. CDR3 sequence reads: CSVGTGGSYEQYF. For the CDR3, the DNA is TGCAGCGTTGGGACAGGGGGCTCGTACGAGCAGTACTTC.

This chain connects TRBV6-5 to TRBJ1-4; 7 nucleotides align to TRBD1. Unmatched junction bases numbered 5, after V lost 0 bases and J lost 7 bases. Germline-derived CDR1 and CDR2 are MNHEY and SVGAGI. The CDR3 consists of 15 residues. CDR3 nucleotides: TGTGCCAGCAGTTACTCGAGGGGGCCAGGTGAAAAACTGTTTTTT. Encoded protein: CASSYSRGPGEKLFF.

This clone showed up just once. For the CDR3, the DNA is TGTGCCAGCAGTCCCACGACAGGCCACTATGGCTACACCTTC. Protein product: CASSPTTGHYGYTF. The V and J genes are TRBV27 and TRBJ1-2; a weak D match, TRBD1 (6 bases). The V gene's germline CDR1 is MNHEY and CDR2 SMNVEV (reference sequence). V dropped 5 bases and J dropped 3 bases, with 13 bases sitting between them. This CDR3 contains 14 residues.

The chain carries TRBV5-4 and TRBJ2-2; D is uncertain. With 8 bases removed from V and 1 base from J, the gap between germline ends came to 12 bases. The V gene's germline CDR1 is SGHNT and CDR2 YYREEE (reference sequence). The CDR3 has 14 residues. CDR3 region: CASTKDLNTGELFF. Here the CDR3 DNA reads TGTGCCAGTACCAAAGACTTGAACACCGGGGAGCTGTTTTTT.

The table lists this clone with a count of one. This chain links TRBV5-4 with TRBJ2-4; perhaps TRBD2 as D (5 bases). The CDR3 length is 16 residues. CDR1 is SGHNT, CDR2 YYREEE, per germline (reference sequence). V was trimmed by 4 bases and J by 7 bases, leaving 21 bases between them. In DNA form, the CDR3 reads TGTGCCAGCAGCGGTGAAGGGAGTGGTAGTGGTAACATTCAGTACTTC. Its translation: CASSGEGSGSGNIQYF. The full variable domain, in which reference TRBV5-4 and TRBJ2-4 provide the parts outside the CDR3, is ETGVTQSPTHLIKTRGQQVTLRCSSQSGHNTVSWYQQALGQGPQFIFQYYREEENGRGNFPPRFSGLQFPNYSSELNVNALELDDSALYLCASSGEGSGSGNIQYFGAGTRLSVL.

This CDR3 reads CASSWGGVIFTGELFF. The CDR3 DNA sequence: TGTGCCAGCAGCTGGGGCGGGGTTATATTCACCGGGGAGCTGTTTTTT. The V gene is TRBV11-2, the J gene TRBJ2-2, with D perhaps matching TRBD2 (6 bases). V lost 4 bases to trimming and J lost 4 bases, with 16 bases between them. Per the germline V gene, CDR1 is SGHAT and CDR2 is FQNNGV. This CDR3 has 16 residues.

The chain joins TRBV30 to TRBJ2-1; TRBD2 matches at 10 bases. The CDR3 runs to 15 residues. Germline assignment: CDR1 GTSNPN and CDR2 SVGIG (reference sequence). The ends lost 4 bases at V and 5 bases at J; junction bases unmatched: 8. CDR3 region: CAWKAASGGNNEQFF. The CDR3 nucleotides read TGTGCCTGGAAGGCAGCTAGCGGGGGAAACAATGAGCAGTTCTTC.

This chain connects TRBV27 to TRBJ2-1; D is ambiguous. Germline assignment: CDR1 MNHEY and CDR2 SMNVEV (reference sequence). V was cut by 8 bases and J by 7 bases, with 12 bases left in between. The CDR3 consists of 12 residues. Written as DNA, the CDR3 is TGTGCCAGCGCTATAATTGGAAATGAGCAGTTCTTC. This gives the protein CASAIIGNEQFF.

The chain has TRBV15 and TRBJ1-5; D call uncertain. Trimming pared 1 base from V and 0 bases from J, leaving 7 bases between. CDR3 length equals 15 residues. Germline CDR1 reads LNHNV; CDR2 reads YYDKDF (reference sequence). CDR3 bases: TGTGCCACCAGCAGAGTACCCCATAGCAATCAGCCCCAGCATTTT. Translation: CATSRVPHSNQPQHF.